The 3 T cell receptor beta chains below come from one sample, sequenced in a study of cytomegalovirus exposure and HLA in healthy donors. Generated by immunoSEQ multiplex PCR, the TCRdb table keeps only in-frame clones and is missing some. The sample lists about 120,000 clones, approximately 89% occurring once. The sequencing sample was made of PBMCs. The source of these receptors is a woman aged 18-29 years in good health and CMV-seronegative.

The V call is TRBV18, the J call TRBJ2-5; tentative D call: TRBD2 (5 bases). Deletions cut 3 bases from V and 5 bases from J, with 10 bases between. The germline V gene encodes CDR1 KGHSH and CDR2 LQKENI. There are 13 residues in the CDR3. The CDR3 sequence: CASSPGEGETQYF. The CDR3 DNA follows: TGTGCCAGCTCACCCGGAGAGGGCGAGACCCAGTACTTC.

The chain couples TRBV11-2 to TRBJ2-1; possible D gene TRBD1, 7 bases. The CDR3 spans 13 residues. The germline V and J ends were trimmed by 5 bases and 4 bases, with 9 bases remaining between them. Germline V lookup: CDR1 SGHAT, CDR2 FQNNGV. DNA of the CDR3: TGTGCCAGCAGCCCAGGGGGGTACAATGAGCAGTTCTTC. This gives the protein CASSPGGYNEQFF.

The CDR3 reads CASSLARGQATEAFF. CDR3 nucleotide sequence: TGCGCCAGCAGCTTGGCAAGGGGGCAAGCCACTGAAGCTTTCTTT. The chain links TRBV5-1 to TRBJ1-1, with 7 positions matching TRBD1. CDR3 length equals 15 residues. The V gene end was trimmed by 0 bases and the J gene end by 4 bases; junction bases not matched to a gene: 6. CDR1 and CDR2 from the germline V gene are SGHRS and YFSETQ. Using reference TRBV5-1 and TRBJ1-1 for the parts outside the CDR3, the full variable domain is KAGVTQTPRYLIKTRGQQVTLSCSPISGHRSVSWYQQTPGQGLQFLFEYFSETQRNKGNFPGRFSGRQFSNSRSEMNVSTLELGDSALYLCASSLARGQATEAFFGQGTRLTVV.